The 18 T cell receptor beta chains in this list originate from one sample, sequenced in a study of blood T cell repertoires in COVID-19. Measured with immunoSEQ multiplex PCR; TCRdb has only the in-frame clones, and not every one. Of more than 200,000 clones listed, roughly 88% were seen once; the top ten hold roughly 6.8%. Sequenced input: peripheral blood. These receptors came from a woman aged 25 to 45 with COVID-19, enrolled during active disease.

The chain's CDR3 is CASSQAMDQPQHF. In DNA, the CDR3 is TGTGCCAGCAGCCAGGCCATGGATCAGCCCCAGCATTTT. The V call is TRBV4-2, the J call TRBJ1-5; no firm D call. The V and J ends lost 3 bases and 5 bases respectively, with 8 bases between them. The CDR3 loop spans 13 amino acids. Per the germline V gene, CDR1 is LGHNA and CDR2 is YNFKEQ.

The genes are TRBV5-6 and TRBJ2-7; 14 nucleotides line up with TRBD2. The J segment lost 9 bases and the V segment lost 5 bases, leaving 7 bases of the junction unmatched. Germline V gives CDR1 SGHDT, CDR2 YYEEEE. The CDR3 covers 14 residues. The CDR3 nucleotides read TGTGCCAGCAGGGCGGGACTAGCGGGAGTCGGGCAGTACGTC. Translating it yields CASRAGLAGVGQYV.

The genes are TRBV10-1 and TRBJ2-7; 12 positions match TRBD2. Losses at the gene ends were 6 bases for V and 6 bases for J; bases not matched to a gene: 3. Looked up from germline, CDR1 is WNHNN and CDR2 is SYGVQD (reference sequence). CDR3 length: 13 residues. DNA for the CDR3: TGCGCCAGCAGCAAGGGACTAGCGGGCGAGCAGTACTTC. It specifies CASSKGLAGEQYF.

This clone turned up a few times. The chain combines TRBV7-9 with TRBJ2-2; possibly TRBD2 for D (5 bases). There are 16 residues in the CDR3. Germline loops: CDR1 SEHNR, CDR2 FQNEAQ (reference sequence). Trimming left V 5 bases short and J 1 base short, with 14 bases between. The CDR3 is CASSTRATKNTGELFF. The CDR3 nucleotides are TGTGCCAGCAGCACTAGAGCCACCAAGAACACCGGGGAGCTGTTTTTT.

This chain uses TRBV7-2 with TRBJ1-2, with D hard to call. CDR1 and CDR2 (germline): SGHTA, FQGNSA. This CDR3 is 13 amino acids long. Trimming cost V 0 bases and J 8 bases, with 10 bases left between them. CDR3 DNA: TGTGCCAGCAGCTTAGCGATGGGCCTGGGCTACACCTTC. Protein sequence: CASSLAMGLGYTF.

The V gene is TRBV7-9, the J gene TRBJ2-7, with 8 bases aligning to TRBD1. Germline CDR1 and CDR2: SEHNR and FQNEAQ (reference sequence). The CDR3 has 18 amino acids. V trimming: 5 bases; J trimming: 0 bases; junction bases outside the gene matches: 15. CDR3 sequence reads: CASSVTGGSLITSYEQYF. For the CDR3, the DNA is TGTGCCAGCAGCGTAACAGGGGGTAGTCTAATAACCTCCTACGAGCAGTACTTC.

The rearrangement joins TRBV5-1 to TRBJ2-3, with TRBD2 identical over 9 bases. CDR1 is SGHRS, CDR2 YFSETQ, per germline. V lost 3 bases and J lost 5; bases outside the gene matches: 10. The CDR3 is 16 amino acids. For the CDR3, the DNA is TGCGCCAGCAGCTCCTTTGGAGGCGGGGGGGGAGATACGCAGTATTTT. Its translation: CASSSFGGGGGDTQYF. The full variable domain, rest sourced from reference TRBV5-1 and TRBJ2-3, is KAGVTQTPRYLIKTRGQQVTLSCSPISGHRSVSWYQQTPGQGLQFLFEYFSETQRNKGNFPGRFSGRQFSNSRSEMNVSTLELGDSALYLCASSSFGGGGGDTQYFGPGTRLTVL.

This chain connects TRBV5-4 to TRBJ2-7; no clear D. The germline V and J ends were trimmed by 0 bases and 2 bases, with 9 bases remaining between them. This CDR3 comprises 14 residues. In germline, CDR1 is SGHNT, CDR2 YYREEE (reference sequence). The CDR3: CASSLAEEPYEQYF. In DNA, the CDR3 is TGTGCCAGCAGCTTGGCAGAGGAACCCTACGAGCAGTACTTC. The whole variable domain, remainder taken from reference TRBV5-4 and TRBJ2-7, is ETGVTQSPTHLIKTRGQQVTLRCSSQSGHNTVSWYQQALGQGPQFIFQYYREEENGRGNFPPRFSGLQFPNYSSELNVNALELDDSALYLCASSLAEEPYEQYFGPGTRLTVT.

V and J are TRBV19 and TRBJ1-4; 7 bases map to TRBD1. From germline, CDR1 is LNHDA and CDR2 SQIVND (reference sequence). Trimming removed 3 bases from V and 5 bases from J; junction bases left unmatched: 9. The CDR3 spans 16 residues. This CDR3 is CASSIVLRGLNEKLFF. For the CDR3, the DNA is TGTGCCAGTAGTATTGTGCTAAGGGGGCTAAATGAAAAACTGTTTTTT.

The chain carries TRBV5-1 and TRBJ2-3; TRBD2 aligns across 8 bases. The CDR3 spans 15 residues. Germline V lookup: CDR1 SGHRS, CDR2 YFSETQ. With 4 bases clipped from V and 3 bases from J, the junction kept 7 bases outside the gene matches. The CDR3 nucleotides read TGCGCCAGCAGCCGGGAGGGGGTTGAGACAGATACGCAGTATTTT. Translated, it gives CASSREGVETDTQYF.

The CDR3 DNA reads as TGTGCCAGCAGGGAGACTAGCGGGTATGAGCAGTTCTTC. It yields the protein CASRETSGYEQFF. The rearrangement joins TRBV2 to TRBJ2-1; 10 positions agree with TRBD2. V shed 6 bases, J shed 8 bases, and the junction held 4 bases outside the gene matches. The CDR3 totals 13 residues. The V gene's germline CDR1 is SNHLY and CDR2 FYNNEI.

The chain recombines TRBV3-1 (or the pseudogene TRBV3-2) with TRBJ2-4, with 9 positions matching TRBD2. V lost 2 bases and J lost 0; bases outside the gene matches: 14. The V gene's germline CDR1 is LGHDT and CDR2 YNNKEL (reference sequence). CDR3 length equals 20 residues. CDR3 DNA: TGTGCCAGCAGCCAATTCCTGTCCCCTAGCGGGGTGTTAGCCAAAAACATTCAGTACTTC. Translated, it gives CASSQFLSPSGVLAKNIQYF.

V usage is TRBV5-1 and J usage is TRBJ2-1; 10 nucleotides agree with TRBD2. Looked up from germline, CDR1 is SGHRS and CDR2 is YFSETQ. The CDR3 is 15 residues long. Germline trimming cut 0 bases from V and 8 bases from J; bases unmatched to any gene: 5. The CDR3 sequence: CASSLASGSFDEQFF. The CDR3 DNA reads as TGCGCCAGCAGCTTGGCTAGCGGGAGTTTCGATGAGCAGTTCTTC.

In this sample, this clone turned up once. This sequence joins TRBV21-1 and TRBJ1-5. TRBV21-1 is labeled a pseudogene. This CDR3 is built from 16 residues. Written as DNA, the CDR3 is TGTGCCAGCAGCAAAGAGCGGGGGATAGGGGATCAGCCCCAGCATTTT. This translates into CASSKERGIGDQPQHF.

This clone was counted many times. The chain combines TRBV10-1 with TRBJ1-5; D unresolved. CDR3 length: 9 amino acids. Germline CDR1 reads WNHNN; CDR2 reads SYGVQD (reference sequence). V was clipped by 11 bases and J by 10 bases, with 9 bases between them. The DNA of the CDR3 is TGCGCCGGCACAGTTCCCCAGCATTTT. The encoded protein is CAGTVPQHF.

This chain uses TRBV18 with TRBJ2-3, with D perhaps matching TRBD1 (5 bases). CDR1 and CDR2 (germline): KGHSH, LQKENI. V was trimmed by 5 bases and J by 0 bases, leaving 18 bases between them. This CDR3 comprises 17 residues. The CDR3 nucleotides are TGTGCCAGCTCAGAAAGACAGAGAAGAACGAGCACAGATACGCAGTATTTT. Protein sequence: CASSERQRRTSTDTQYF.

The V call is TRBV11-2, the J call TRBJ1-2; D is unclear. V shed 0 bases and J shed 0 bases, with 8 bases lying between them. This CDR3 spans 15 amino acids. Germline values: CDR1 SGHAT, CDR2 FQNNGV. The DNA for the CDR3 is TGTGCCAGCAGCTTAGATCTCAGTACTAACTATGGCTACACCTTC. It translates to CASSLDLSTNYGYTF.

The V and J genes are TRBV7-2 and TRBJ1-6, with TRBD1 as a possible D gene (6 bases). Between the trimmed V and J ends, which lost 2 bases and 5 bases, there was a span of 10 bases. CDR1 is SGHTA and CDR2 is FQGNSA in the germline V gene. This CDR3 region has 15 residues. The CDR3 bases are TGTGCCAGCAGCTTACGGACAGAGCATAATTCACCCCTCCACTTT. Residues: CASSLRTEHNSPLHF.